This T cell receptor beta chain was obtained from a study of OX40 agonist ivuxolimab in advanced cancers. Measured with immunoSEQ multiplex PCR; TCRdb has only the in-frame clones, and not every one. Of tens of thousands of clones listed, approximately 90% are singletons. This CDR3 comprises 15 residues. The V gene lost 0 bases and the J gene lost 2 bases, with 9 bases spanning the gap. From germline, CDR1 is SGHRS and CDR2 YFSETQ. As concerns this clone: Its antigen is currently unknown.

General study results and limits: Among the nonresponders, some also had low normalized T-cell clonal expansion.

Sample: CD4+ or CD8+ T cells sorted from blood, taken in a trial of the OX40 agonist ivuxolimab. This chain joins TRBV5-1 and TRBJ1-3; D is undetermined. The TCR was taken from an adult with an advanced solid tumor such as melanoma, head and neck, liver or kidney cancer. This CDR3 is CASSLAGHPGNTIYF. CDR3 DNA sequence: TGCGCCAGCAGCTTGGCGGGTCACCCTGGAAACACCATATATTTT.